This is a list of T cell receptor beta chains from one sample in a study of blood T cells in healthy people across ages. TCRdb independently ran MiXCR on the 5' RACE reads; one entry per CDR3 protein. The table lists 890,000 or so distinct CDR3 sequences, under 80% of them singletons, with approximately 30% in the top ten. The source material was blood. These receptors came from a man between 25 and 39 years old in good health. The CDR3 runs from the conserved cysteine through the conserved F or W. The D gene is left open where the match is weak. Clone size is shown for a subset of rows, as once, few, many or a class of expanded clone.

clone_size	v_call	d_call	j_call	cdr3_nt	cdr3_aa
-	TRBV12-3/TRBV12-4	TRBD2	TRBJ2-1	TGTGCCAGCAGTTTAGCCGGCGGGGGGGCCGTGGATGAGCAGTTCTTC	CASSLAGGGAVDEQFF
-	TRBV5-1	-	TRBJ2-1	TGCGCCAGCAGCTTTTGGCCGGTCGAGGGGGAGCAGTTCTTC	CASSFWPVEGEQFF
-	TRBV6-2/TRBV6-3	-	TRBJ2-1	TGTGCCAGCTCTTCCGACAGGCGGGTTCCCTACAATGAGCAGTTCTTC	CASSSDRRVPYNEQFF
-	TRBV7-2	-	TRBJ2-1	TGTGTCAGCAGCTTAGATCTAGCGCTATACAATGAGCAGTTCTTC	CVSSLDLALYNEQFF
-	TRBV6-5	-	TRBJ1-6	TGTGCCAGCAGTTACTCGCGGGCGGGATCCAATTCACCCCTCCACTTT	CASSYSRAGSNSPLHF
few	TRBV4-2	TRBD1	TRBJ2-6	TGTGCCAGCAGCCAAAGTTTACAGGGGGCGTCTGGGGCCAACGTCCTGACTTTC	CASSQSLQGASGANVLTF
-	TRBV29-1	-	TRBJ2-6	TGCAGCGTTGTGGCAGGGAGAAACGTCCTGACTTTC	CSVVAGRNVLTF
-	TRBV7-9	-	TRBJ2-7	TGTGCCAGCAGCTTTGGGATCGGGGACCAGTACTTC	CASSFGIGDQYF
-	TRBV7-3	-	TRBJ2-7	TGTGCCAGCAGCTTGGGCGGGGTAACCTCCTACGAGCAGTACTTC	CASSLGGVTSYEQYF
-	TRBV20-1	-	TRBJ2-3	TGCAGCGGGGGAGCGACAGATACGCAGTATTTT	CSGGATDTQYF
-	TRBV4-3	-	TRBJ2-1	TGCGCCAGCAGCCAAGATAAAGGATGGGGGGACTGGGAAATTGAGCAGTTCTTC	CASSQDKGWGDWEIEQFF
-	TRBV2	-	TRBJ1-6	TGTGCCAGCAGTGAAGCAGATTCCTCCTATAATTCACCCCTCCACTTT	CASSEADSSYNSPLHF
few	TRBV25-1	-	TRBJ2-7	TGTGCCAGCAGTCCCAGGGGCTTCGACGAGCAGTACTTC	CASSPRGFDEQYF
-	TRBV6-1	TRBD2	TRBJ2-5	TGTGCCAGCCCCCCTTCGAGCGGGGGGAGGACCCAGTACTTC	CASPPSSGGRTQYF
-	TRBV5-1	TRBD2	TRBJ2-1	TGCGCCAGCAGCTTGGCGGGGGGACTAGCGGACAATGAGCAGTTCTTC	CASSLAGGLADNEQFF
-	TRBV9	TRBD2	TRBJ2-7	TGTGCCAGCAGCGTGAGCGGGGGCTCCTGCGAGCAGTACTTC	CASSVSGGSCEQYF
few	TRBV4-2	-	TRBJ1-2	TGTGCCAGCAGCCAAGATCGTAACGTTGGCTATGGCTACACCTTC	CASSQDRNVGYGYTF
-	TRBV20-1	TRBD1	TRBJ1-2	TGCAGTGCCGCCGACAGGGGGTATGGCTACACCTTC	CSAADRGYGYTF
-	TRBV12-3/TRBV12-4	-	TRBJ2-3	TGTGCCAGCAGTTTAGGGGCAGCCGTTACCACAGATACGCAGTATTTT	CASSLGAAVTTDTQYF
-	TRBV20-1	-	TRBJ2-1	TGCAGTGCTAGAGATACCCTAGGGGGGTACAATGAGCAGTTCTTC	CSARDTLGGYNEQFF
-	TRBV25-1	TRBD1	TRBJ1-2	TGTGCCAGCAGTGAGCCGGGACAGGGGAACTATGGCTACACCTTC	CASSEPGQGNYGYTF
-	TRBV20-1	TRBD1	TRBJ1-1	TGCAGTGTTTATCCCTACAGGGGCGTCGCTGAAGCTTTCTTT	CSVYPYRGVAEAFF
-	TRBV7-9	-	TRBJ1-4	TGTGCCAGCGGACCGGGACTGCGGAATGAAAAACTGTTTTTT	CASGPGLRNEKLFF
-	TRBV7-8	TRBD1	TRBJ2-3	TGTGCCAGCAACGTACCGGGACAGGGGACAGATACGCAGTATTTT	CASNVPGQGTDTQYF
few	TRBV20-1	TRBD2	TRBJ2-1	TGCAGTGCTAGAGATCTAGCGGGGTTAAATGAGCAGTTCTTC	CSARDLAGLNEQFF
-	TRBV7-2	-	TRBJ2-5	TGTGCCACTACAAGCGCCTCACAAGAGACCCAGTACTTC	CATTSASQETQYF
few	TRBV6-5	-	TRBJ2-5	TGTGCCAGCAGTTACGCAGGTTCCCAAGAGACCCAGTACTTC	CASSYAGSQETQYF
-	TRBV9	-	TRBJ2-6	TGTGCCAGCAGCGTAGTATGGGATCCTGGGGCCAACGTCCTGACTTTC	CASSVVWDPGANVLTF
few	TRBV20-1	TRBD1	TRBJ2-3	TGCAGTGCAATGCGGGACAGGGGGCACACAGATACGCAGTATTTT	CSAMRDRGHTDTQYF
-	TRBV29-1	-	TRBJ1-4	TGCAGCGTTGCGAGTGATGGAGGCGAAAAACTGTTTTTT	CSVASDGGEKLFF
-	TRBV20-1	-	TRBJ2-3	TGCAGTGCTTATGGGGACTTACGCACAGATACGCAGTATTTT	CSAYGDLRTDTQYF
-	TRBV20-1	-	TRBJ2-7	TGCAGTGCTAACGAGGGATGGGCCTACTACGAGCAGTACTTC	CSANEGWAYYEQYF
-	TRBV10-3	-	TRBJ1-5	TGTGCCATCAGTGAGCGGGCAACCAATCAGCCCCAGCATTTT	CAISERATNQPQHF
-	TRBV29-1	TRBD1	TRBJ2-7	TGCAGCGTCCAACCGGACAGGAACGAGCAGTACTTC	CSVQPDRNEQYF
few	TRBV7-3	-	TRBJ2-5	TGTGCCAGCAGCTTAGGGGGCACAGAGACCCAGTACTTC	CASSLGGTETQYF
-	TRBV24-1	-	TRBJ2-3	TGTGCCACCAGTGACCGTGACTACCCGGTGGATACGCAGTATTTT	CATSDRDYPVDTQYF
-	TRBV10-3	TRBD1	TRBJ1-2	TGTGCCATCAGTGGGACAGGGTACGGCTACACCTTC	CAISGTGYGYTF
-	TRBV9	TRBD2	TRBJ2-3	TGTGCCAGCAGCGTAGGTTCGGGGGGGAACACAGATACGCAGTATTTT	CASSVGSGGNTDTQYF
-	TRBV9	TRBD2	TRBJ2-1	TGTGCCAGCAGCGTCCAGACGTCCGCGGGGGTAACCTACGATGAGCAGTTCTTC	CASSVQTSAGVTYDEQFF
-	TRBV6-1	TRBD1	TRBJ1-1	TGTGCCAGCAGCCGGACCGGGACAGGGAACACTGAAGCTTTCTTT	CASSRTGTGNTEAFF
-	TRBV2	-	TRBJ2-5	TGTGCCAGCAATAGAGTTTTCCAAGAGACCCAGTACTTC	CASNRVFQETQYF
few	TRBV27	-	TRBJ2-7	TGTGCCAGCAGTTTAGGGACCGGGGGAGTAAACGAGCAGTACTTC	CASSLGTGGVNEQYF
-	TRBV7-3	-	TRBJ1-5	TGTGCCAGCAGTTTAACGGGTGGGGGTCAGAGGCCCCAGCATTTT	CASSLTGGGQRPQHF
-	TRBV27	-	TRBJ2-1	TGTGCCAGCTCTCGCCTCTCCGTTCGATACAATGGGCAGTTCTTC	CASSRLSVRYNGQFF
few	TRBV30	TRBD1	TRBJ2-6	TGTGCCTGTTCCGGGACAGGGATCTCCTCTGGGGCCAACGTCCTGACTTTC	CACSGTGISSGANVLTF
-	TRBV5-5	TRBD1	TRBJ2-4	TGTGCCGGCAGCTCCGACAGGGTTCCCAAAAACATTCAGTACTTC	CAGSSDRVPKNIQYF
-	TRBV18	TRBD2	TRBJ2-3	TGTGCCAGCTCACCGGCCAGCGGGGGGCCCGACCACCGGTATTTT	CASSPASGGPDHRYF
-	TRBV4-3	-	TRBJ2-4	TGCGCCAGCAGCCAAGCTTTCTCAGGGGCTGTAGCCAAAAACATTCAGTACTTC	CASSQAFSGAVAKNIQYF
-	TRBV4-3	TRBD1	TRBJ2-1	TGCGCCAGCAGCCAAGAGACAGGGGGCAATGAGCAGTTCTTC	CASSQETGGNEQFF
-	TRBV7-9	TRBD1	TRBJ2-7	TGTGCCAGCAGCTTAGGTTGGGACAGGGGCCACAATGAGCAGTACTTC	CASSLGWDRGHNEQYF
few	TRBV28	TRBD2	TRBJ2-1	TGTGCCAGCAGTTTGGGTACGACTAGCGGGGGTAATGAGCAGTTCTTC	CASSLGTTSGGNEQFF
-	TRBV9	-	TRBJ2-7	TGTGCCAGCAGCCCCGGACGGACAGTATGGGAGCAGTACTTC	CASSPGRTVWEQYF
-	TRBV2	-	TRBJ2-1	TGTGCCAGCAAGGTCAGCTCCTACAATGAGCAGTTCTTC	CASKVSSYNEQFF
once	TRBV12-3/TRBV12-4	TRBD1	TRBJ2-7	TGTGCCAGCAGTTCCCCGGACAGGGGGTTCTACGAGCAGTACTTC	CASSSPDRGFYEQYF
-	TRBV7-3	-	TRBJ2-1	TGTGCCAGCAACTTAATGGGACCGGGGGCCTCCAATGAGCAGTTCTTC	CASNLMGPGASNEQFF
-	TRBV9	-	TRBJ2-3	TGTGCCAGCAGCGTAGAGTCCCTACTTGTTACGCAGTATTTT	CASSVESLLVTQYF
-	TRBV20-1	TRBD2	TRBJ2-7	TGCAGTGCTGGACTAGCGGGGGCCCTAAGGAGCTCCTACGAGCAGTACTTC	CSAGLAGALRSSYEQYF